Presented here are 15 T cell receptor beta chains from one specimen sequenced in a study of blood T cell repertoires in COVID-19. Method: immunoSEQ multiplex PCR; TCRdb's copy keeps in-frame clones and lacks some. Counted here are around 150,000 clones, roughly 80% occurring once; the ten biggest clones make up approximately 11%. Sample: PBMCs or T cells enriched from blood (not recorded which). The receptor source for this set is a man aged 45 to 65 who had recovered from COVID-19.

This clone has just one count. The gene calls are TRBV19 and TRBJ1-2, with unresolved D. This CDR3 has 15 amino acids. CDR1 and CDR2 (germline): LNHDA, SQIVND (reference sequence). With 9 bases removed from V and 3 bases from J, the gap between germline ends came to 20 bases. Here the CDR3 reads CASQLGNSAHYGYTF. The DNA of the CDR3 is TGTGCCAGCCAACTAGGCAATTCAGCTCACTATGGCTACACCTTC.

The chain recombines TRBV24-1 with TRBJ2-1; 8 bases match TRBD2. This CDR3 has 17 residues. CDR1 is KGHDR, CDR2 SFDVKD, per germline. V was pared by 5 bases and J by 2 bases, with 10 bases of the junction left unmatched. CDR3 nucleotide sequence: TGTGCCACCAGTGCAGCGGGGGTTACCAATGCCTACAATGAGCAGTTCTTC. Residues: CATSAAGVTNAYNEQFF.

V usage is TRBV2 and J usage is TRBJ1-1; tentative D call: TRBD1 (5 bases). The CDR3 has 16 residues. The germline V and J ends were trimmed by 0 bases and 1 base, with 12 bases remaining between them. The germline V gene encodes CDR1 SNHLY and CDR2 FYNNEI. The CDR3 DNA follows: TGTGCCAGCAGTGAAGCGGCGGCAGGGTGGAACACTGAAGCTTTCTTT. Its protein product is CASSEAAAGWNTEAFF.

V usage is TRBV5-1 and J usage is TRBJ2-2, with TRBD2 matching 8 bases. In germline, CDR1 is SGHRS, CDR2 YFSETQ. The CDR3 extends over 16 amino acids. Germline trimming cut 0 bases from V and 4 bases from J; bases unmatched to any gene: 5. CDR3 sequence reads: CASSLAPRGGTGELFF. CDR3 nucleotide sequence: TGCGCCAGCAGCTTGGCCCCTCGGGGGGGCACCGGGGAGCTGTTTTTT. The full variable domain, with the rest looked up from reference TRBV5-1 and TRBJ2-2, is KAGVTQTPRYLIKTRGQQVTLSCSPISGHRSVSWYQQTPGQGLQFLFEYFSETQRNKGNFPGRFSGRQFSNSRSEMNVSTLELGDSALYLCASSLAPRGGTGELFFGEGSRLTVL.

This clone appeared a single time. The V call is TRBV5-1, the J call TRBJ2-3; 10 bases fit TRBD1. The CDR3 has 14 amino acids. CDR1 and CDR2 (germline): SGHRS, YFSETQ. V gave up 6 bases and J gave up 2 bases; unmatched junction bases: 3. The CDR3: CASTRQGATDTQYF. The CDR3 DNA is TGCGCCAGCACTCGACAGGGGGCCACAGATACGCAGTATTTT.

The rearrangement uses TRBV28 and TRBJ1-4; TRBD1 aligns across 8 bases. CDR1 is MDHEN, CDR2 SYDVKM, per germline. The CDR3 contains 15 residues. With 4 bases clipped from V and 5 bases from J, the junction kept 6 bases outside the gene matches. The CDR3 here is CASSSGDRRNEKLFF. The CDR3 DNA is TGTGCCAGCAGTTCCGGGGACAGGCGAAATGAAAAACTGTTTTTT.

CDR3 nucleotides: TGTGCCAGCAGCGTAACGGGGGTCGGGTACGAGCAGTACTTC. It encodes CASSVTGVGYEQYF. The chain employs TRBV9 and TRBJ2-7; tentative D call: TRBD2 (6 bases). Between the trimmed V and J ends, which lost 1 base and 4 bases, there was a span of 12 bases. The germline gives CDR1 SGDLS, CDR2 YYNGEE. The CDR3 length is 14 residues.

The chain has TRBV7-3 and TRBJ2-1; TRBD2 matches at 9 bases. The CDR3 has 17 residues. V gave up 4 bases and J gave up 4 bases; unmatched junction bases: 11. CDR1 and CDR2 (germline): SGHTA, FQGTGA. CDR3 sequence (DNA): TGTGCCAGCAGCTCCCAAAGGGCGAGCGGGGGGTACAATGAGCAGTTCTTC. Translation gives CASSSQRASGGYNEQFF. The full variable domain, its missing parts supplied by reference TRBV7-3 and TRBJ2-1, is GAGVSQTPSNKVTEKGKYVELRCDPISGHTALYWYRQSLGQGPEFLIYFQGTGAADDSGLPNDRFFAVRPEGSVSTLKIQRTERGDSAVYLCASSSQRASGGYNEQFFGPGTRLTVL.

The gene calls are TRBV11-1 and TRBJ2-7; possibly TRBD1 for D (6 bases). The V gene lost 5 bases and the J gene lost 7 bases, with 21 bases spanning the gap. The CDR3 is made up of 15 amino acids. CDR1 is SGHAT, CDR2 FQDESV, per germline (reference sequence). CDR3 DNA sequence: TGTGCCAGCAGCCACGACCACCGCCAAGGGGGTGAGCAGTACTTC. This translates into CASSHDHRQGGEQYF.

The rearrangement joins TRBV3-1 (or the pseudogene TRBV3-2) to TRBJ2-1; no firm D call. The V and J ends lost 4 bases and 9 bases respectively, with 10 bases between them. The CDR3 is 12 residues long. CDR1 and CDR2 (germline): LGHDT, YNNKEL (reference sequence). DNA of the CDR3: TGTGCCAGCAGCCTCCTAAGTCGTGAGCAGTTCTTC. Protein: CASSLLSREQFF.

The chain is built from TRBV5-4 and TRBJ2-3; 10 positions agree with TRBD2. V gave up 4 bases and J gave up 3 bases; unmatched junction bases: 14. The CDR3 runs to 18 residues. Germline CDR1 is SGHNT and CDR2 is YYREEE (reference sequence). DNA of the CDR3: TGTGCCAGCAGCCAAGGCGCTAGCGGGAGCTTGGGGACAGATACGCAGTATTTT. Translated: CASSQGASGSLGTDTQYF.

This chain uses TRBV28 with TRBJ1-1; TRBD1 aligns across 7 bases. Germline CDR1 reads MDHEN; CDR2 reads SYDVKM. The CDR3 contains 12 residues. J gave up 8 bases and V 6 bases, and 6 bases lay outside the gene matches. This CDR3 is CASSRDRPEAFF. The DNA for the CDR3 is TGTGCCAGCAGCAGGGACAGACCAGAAGCTTTCTTT.

The rearrangement joins TRBV9 to TRBJ1-3, with no clear D. Germline V lookup: CDR1 SGDLS, CDR2 YYNGEE. The V end lost 5 bases, the J end lost 0 bases, and 12 bases lay between the germline ends. The CDR3 has 15 amino acids. CDR3 loop: CASSHAVSSGNTIYF. In DNA form, the CDR3 reads TGTGCCAGCAGTCATGCGGTTTCCTCTGGAAACACCATATATTTT. Supplemented by reference TRBV9 and TRBJ1-3, the full variable domain reads DSGVTQTPKHLITATGQRVTLRCSPRSGDLSVYWYQQSLDQGLQFLIQYYNGEERAKGNILERFSAQQFPDLHSELNLSSLELGDSALYFCASSHAVSSGNTIYFGEGSWLTVV.

The genes are TRBV28 and TRBJ1-2; D possibly corresponds to TRBD1 (6 bases). V was shortened by 5 bases and J by 8 bases, with 18 bases between the two germline ends. Germline V gene lookup returns CDR1 MDHEN and CDR2 SYDVKM. The CDR3 covers 14 residues. CDR3 coding DNA: TGTGCCAGCAGTAGGATAGACAGGCTAGGCGGCTACACCTTC. The encoded protein is CASSRIDRLGGYTF.

J is TRBJ1-2 and V is TRBV5-5; no definite D call. The CDR3 is 15 amino acids. From germline, CDR1 is SGHKS and CDR2 YYEKEE (reference sequence). The germline V and J ends were trimmed by 4 bases and 4 bases, with 17 bases remaining between them. The CDR3 DNA reads TGTGCCAGCAGCCTGGGGTCAACTCTGTCCTATGGCTACACCTTC. This gives the protein CASSLGSTLSYGYTF.